The T cell receptor (beta chain) under discussion was sequenced for a study of blood T cells in healthy people across ages. CDR1 and CDR2 from the germline V gene are KGHSH and LQKENI. The CDR3 extends over 13 amino acids. V lost 2 bases, J lost 8 bases, and 9 bases lay in between. General study findings and limits: Across samples, TCR beta diversity tracked strongly with naive T cell percentage. With donor CMV status unknown, expanded clonotype changes were possibly confounded.

This clonotype was seen a handful of times. The antigen is not known. The use of a sample-barcoded 5' primer and a J-beta primer mix characterized a second PCR of about 7 to 12 cycles. TCRdb analysed the 5' RACE reads with MiXCR anew, one entry per CDR3 protein. The sample carries around 520,000 distinct CDR3 sequences, 25% to 35% recorded once. These sequences were also reported in another study, on T cells of mothers and their children. As reported in that work: Researchers put all of the extracted RNA into cDNA synthesis, using roughly 1.5 ug per 15 ul.

This sequence joins TRBV18 and TRBJ1-4; no clear D gene. The TCR originated in a boy aged 2-15 years in good health. Sequenced input: blood. The CDR3 loop reads CASSPGSSEKLFF. The CDR3 DNA reads TGTGCCAGCTCACCAGGGTCAAGCGAAAAACTGTTTTTT.